The present entry profiles one TCR beta chain with its context. Its antigen is not identified. Assay: immunoSEQ multiplex PCR; the TCRdb copy retains only in-frame clones and omits some. The sample has 20,000 or so clones; about 80% are singletons. This record belongs to a study of somatic mutations in cytotoxic T cells in rheumatoid arthritis. Whole-study results and caveats: Antigenic targets recognized by the expanded CD8+ clones remained undetermined.

This CDR3 is 16 amino acids long. Germline assignment: CDR1 SGHTA and CDR2 FQGNSA. The ends were cut back, 1 base at V and 7 bases at J, with 18 bases in the middle. The TCR comes from a woman between 45 and 60 years old in good health. The rearrangement links TRBV7-2 to TRBJ2-3, with TRBD2 as a possible D gene (6 bases). The sample taken for sequencing was CD8+ T cells sorted from blood. CDR3 sequence (DNA): TGTGCCAGCAGCTTAGAATGGGGGGATCCCACCCATACGCAGTATTTT. Amino acid sequence: CASSLEWGDPTHTQYF.